These 31 T cell receptor beta chains share one sample of origin, sequenced in a study of blood T cell repertoires in COVID-19. Here immunoSEQ multiplex PCR was the method, and the copy in TCRdb shows in-frame clones only, minus some. Here the sample spans nearly 95,000 clones, less than 85% being singletons. The sequenced sample was peripheral blood. The receptors were gathered from a man between 70 and 80 years old with COVID-19, enrolled during active disease.

V is TRBV18 and J is TRBJ1-3; 9 bases are a match to TRBD1. The V gene end was trimmed by 3 bases and the J gene end by 3 bases; junction bases not matched to a gene: 9. CDR3 size: 17 residues. The germline V gene encodes CDR1 KGHSH and CDR2 LQKENI. CDR3 region: CASSPSSQGAYGNTIYF. The CDR3 nucleotides are TGTGCCAGCTCACCGAGTTCACAGGGGGCTTATGGAAACACCATATATTTT. Supplemented by reference TRBV18 and TRBJ1-3, the full variable domain reads NAGVMQNPRHLVRRRGQEARLRCSPMKGHSHVYWYRQLPEEGLKFMVYLQKENIIDESGMPKERFSAEFPKEGPSILRIQQVVRGDSAAYFCASSPSSQGAYGNTIYFGEGSWLTVV.

V and J are TRBV5-5 and TRBJ1-4; 9 bases fit TRBD1. Looked up from germline, CDR1 is SGHKS and CDR2 is YYEKEE (reference sequence). This CDR3 is 18 amino acids long. V was pared by 4 bases and J by 0 bases, with 10 bases of the junction left unmatched. The CDR3, as DNA: TGTGCCAGCAGCCGATTGGGACAGGGAGTTACAACTAATGAAAAACTGTTTTTT. Its translation: CASSRLGQGVTTNEKLFF.

J is TRBJ2-7 and V is TRBV24-1, with 7 bases aligning to TRBD2. This CDR3 is built from 14 residues. V shed 6 bases, J shed 3 bases, and the junction held 7 bases outside the gene matches. Germline-derived CDR1 and CDR2 are KGHDR and SFDVKD. In DNA, the CDR3 is TGTGCCACCAGTAGGGCGGGAGAATTCTACGAGCAGTACTTC. It yields the protein CATSRAGEFYEQYF.

The genes are TRBV5-4 and TRBJ1-1; TRBD1 matches at 7 bases. The CDR3 loop spans 14 amino acids. The germline gives CDR1 SGHNT, CDR2 YYREEE (reference sequence). V gave up 0 bases and J gave up 5 bases; unmatched junction bases: 4. CDR3 sequence: CASSLEQGRTEAFF. The CDR3 DNA reads TGTGCCAGCAGCTTGGAACAGGGGAGGACTGAAGCTTTCTTT.

The chain employs TRBV6-5 and TRBJ2-7; maybe TRBD2 (5 bases). V lost 2 bases and J 1 base, leaving 9 bases between the germline ends. Germline values: CDR1 MNHEY, CDR2 SVGAGI. This CDR3 region has 14 residues. The CDR3, as DNA: TGTGCCAGCAGTTACGGCCGGGGATCCTACGAGCAGTACTTC. Its translation: CASSYGRGSYEQYF.

This sequence joins TRBV19 and TRBJ1-6; D unclear. This CDR3 contains 13 residues. Per germline, CDR1 LNHDA and CDR2 SQIVND (reference sequence). Trimming removed 7 bases from V and 8 bases from J, with 12 bases in between. The CDR3 sequence is CASKRVPDSPLHF. In DNA, the CDR3 is TGTGCCAGTAAGAGGGTTCCGGATTCACCCCTCCACTTT.

This clone occurred once. The chain employs TRBV18 and TRBJ2-7; 16 positions match TRBD2. Germline-derived CDR1 and CDR2 are KGHSH and LQKENI. The V segment lost 1 base and the J segment 3 bases; nucleotides outside the gene matches: 9. The CDR3 is made up of 19 amino acids. In nucleotides, the CDR3 is TGTGCCAGCTCACCACTGCAGGGACTAGCGGGAGGGCCCATCTACGAGCAGTACTTC. Protein sequence: CASSPLQGLAGGPIYEQYF.

The V call is TRBV5-8, the J call TRBJ2-6; TRBD1 matches 8 bases. The CDR3 runs 17 residues. Germline V lookup: CDR1 SGHTS, CDR2 YDEGEE. Losses at the gene ends were 4 bases for V and 0 bases for J; bases not matched to a gene: 6. CDR3 sequence: CASSRGTGVSGANVLTF. CDR3 in DNA: TGTGCCAGCAGCCGCGGGACAGGAGTCTCTGGGGCCAACGTCCTGACTTTC.

The chain combines TRBV4-2 with TRBJ1-4; D might be TRBD1 (6 bases). The CDR3 totals 17 residues. The V gene's germline CDR1 is LGHNA and CDR2 YNFKEQ. V lost 4 bases to trimming and J lost 0 bases, with 15 bases between them. This CDR3 reads CASSRPTGPATNEKLFF. The CDR3 DNA reads TGTGCCAGCAGCCGACCCACAGGGCCCGCAACTAATGAAAAACTGTTTTTT.

CDR3 DNA: TGTGCCAGCAGGAACATTAGACAGGGAACTTACGAGCAGTACTTC. Protein sequence: CASRNIRQGTYEQYF. This chain joins TRBV6-5 and TRBJ2-7, with 7 bases that match TRBD1. The CDR3 loop spans 15 amino acids. Germline V gene data show CDR1 as MNHEY and CDR2 as SVGAGI. V lost 6 bases and J lost 4; bases outside the gene matches: 12.

J is TRBJ2-5 and V is TRBV30; TRBD2 matches 11 bases. Per the germline V gene, CDR1 is GTSNPN and CDR2 is SVGIG (reference sequence). After removal of 3 bases from V and 5 bases from J, the junction contained 5 bases not matched to a gene. The CDR3 length is 14 residues. The CDR3: CAWRVAGGGETQYF. CDR3 in DNA: TGTGCCTGGAGAGTAGCGGGAGGGGGGGAGACCCAGTACTTC.

Only a few counts were recorded for this clone. The chain carries TRBV5-1 and TRBJ2-1; 7 bases map to TRBD2. The V gene end was trimmed by 5 bases and the J gene end by 7 bases; junction bases not matched to a gene: 6. CDR3 size: 13 residues. Germline V gene sequence: CDR1 SGHRS, CDR2 YFSETQ. This chain's CDR3 is CASRRELRNEQFF. The CDR3 region has the DNA TGCGCCAGCAGGCGGGAGCTACGGAATGAGCAGTTCTTC.

This clone has a count of ten or more. V gene TRBV9 combines with J gene TRBJ2-7, with TRBD2 matching 7 bases. J gave up 4 bases and V 4 bases, and 8 bases lay outside the gene matches. CDR1 SGDLS and CDR2 YYNGEE come from the germline V gene. This CDR3 has 14 residues. The CDR3 DNA is TGTGCCAGCAGCCCGGGACTAACCGTTTACGAGCAGTACTTC. This codes for CASSPGLTVYEQYF.

The genes are TRBV30 and TRBJ1-5, with a weak D call TRBD1 (6 bases). V was cut by 4 bases and J by 1 base, with 14 bases left in between. The CDR3 has 15 amino acids. Germline CDR1 and CDR2: GTSNPN and SVGIG (reference sequence). The CDR3 coding sequence is TGTGCCTGGAATACACAGGGAGTGAGCAATCAGCCCCAGCATTTT. Amino acid sequence: CAWNTQGVSNQPQHF.

The chain uses TRBV6-2 or TRBV6-3 and TRBJ2-7; D is unresolved. CDR1 is MNHEY, CDR2 SVGEGT, per germline. The germline V and J ends were trimmed by 6 bases and 2 bases, with 5 bases remaining between them. This CDR3 has 11 amino acids. As DNA, the CDR3 is TGTGCCAGCAGCTTCACCTACGAGCAGTACTTC. It specifies CASSFTYEQYF.

This clone has only a few counts. The V gene is TRBV7-2, the J gene TRBJ2-3; 7 bases match TRBD1. The length of the CDR3 is 19 residues. Losses at the gene ends were 4 bases for V and 0 bases for J; bases not matched to a gene: 16. Per the germline V gene, CDR1 is SGHTA and CDR2 is FQGNSA. CDR3 coding DNA: TGTGCCAGCAGCTCGAGGACAGGCCGATTTGACTCTAGCACAGATACGCAGTATTTT. It is translated as CASSSRTGRFDSSTDTQYF.

CDR3: CASRLTGGTETQYF. DNA of the CDR3: TGTGCCAGTAGGCTAACAGGGGGCACGGAGACCCAGTACTTC. The J gene is TRBJ2-5, the V gene TRBV19; 9 nucleotides align to TRBD1. The germline gives CDR1 LNHDA, CDR2 SQIVND (reference sequence). Trimming took 6 bases from V and 5 from J; bases not matched to a gene: 7. The CDR3 length is 14 residues.

This rearrangement joins TRBV4-2 to TRBJ2-1, with D perhaps TRBD1 (5 bases). Trimming left V 1 base short and J 7 bases short, with 14 bases between. The CDR3 length is 15 residues. Looked up from germline, CDR1 is LGHNA and CDR2 is YNFKEQ. This CDR3 is CASSQVFSRVNEQFF. For the CDR3, the DNA is TGTGCCAGCAGCCAAGTATTCAGCAGGGTGAATGAGCAGTTCTTC.

The chain recombines TRBV15 with TRBJ1-5; 8 nucleotides line up with TRBD1. The CDR3 loop spans 15 amino acids. Germline V gene sequence: CDR1 LNHNV, CDR2 YYDKDF (reference sequence). V dropped 4 bases and J dropped 11; count of bases not matched to a gene: 13. This CDR3 reads CATSTRTGPLGAQHF. CDR3 coding DNA: TGTGCCACCAGCACTCGGACAGGGCCCCTCGGAGCCCAGCATTTT.

J is TRBJ1-2 and V is TRBV18, with 8 positions matching TRBD1. This CDR3 spans 18 amino acids. Germline assignment: CDR1 KGHSH and CDR2 LQKENI. V gave up 1 base and J gave up 4 bases; unmatched junction bases: 14. The CDR3 here is CASSPLGRSDRAAYGYTF. The CDR3 DNA follows: TGTGCCAGCTCACCACTTGGAAGGTCGGACAGGGCGGCCTATGGCTACACCTTC.

V is TRBV18 and J is TRBJ1-1; 7 bases match TRBD1. CDR1 is KGHSH and CDR2 is LQKENI in the germline V gene. This CDR3 contains 15 residues. The V gene end was trimmed by 3 bases and the J gene end by 0 bases; junction bases not matched to a gene: 4. The CDR3 protein is CASSPPGQMNTEAFF. The CDR3 DNA sequence: TGTGCCAGCTCACCCCCGGGACAGATGAACACTGAAGCTTTCTTT. Variable domain in full (rest from reference TRBV18 and TRBJ1-1): NAGVMQNPRHLVRRRGQEARLRCSPMKGHSHVYWYRQLPEEGLKFMVYLQKENIIDESGMPKERFSAEFPKEGPSILRIQQVVRGDSAAYFCASSPPGQMNTEAFFGQGTRLTVV.

This rearrangement joins TRBV6-5 to TRBJ2-1; the D gene is possibly TRBD2 (6 bases). CDR3 size: 14 residues. Germline V gives CDR1 MNHEY, CDR2 SVGAGI. The V end was cut by 6 bases, the J end by 9 bases, with 18 bases between. In nucleotides, the CDR3 is TGTGCCAGCAGCCCCGGGACTTCAGGGACTGAGCAGTTCTTC. Its protein product is CASSPGTSGTEQFF.

The V gene is TRBV15, the J gene TRBJ1-4; the match to TRBD1 covers 8 bases. Germline CDR1 and CDR2: LNHNV and YYDKDF (reference sequence). V lost 5 bases, J lost 8 bases, and 7 bases stayed unmatched. This CDR3 has 14 amino acids. CDR3 in amino acids: CATSRGRGREKLFF. DNA of the CDR3: TGTGCCACCAGCCGGGGCAGGGGGCGAGAAAAACTGTTTTTT.

The chain couples TRBV5-4 to TRBJ2-1, with 9 nucleotides matching TRBD2. J gave up 7 bases and V 0 bases, and 5 bases lay outside the gene matches. Looked up from germline, CDR1 is SGHNT and CDR2 is YYREEE (reference sequence). The CDR3 runs 15 residues. The CDR3: CASSLARGLANEQFF. Written as DNA, the CDR3 is TGTGCCAGCAGCTTGGCCCGTGGACTAGCGAATGAGCAGTTCTTC.

The chain carries TRBV7-9 and TRBJ2-2, with D maybe TRBD1 (6 bases). The V end was cut by 3 bases, the J end by 4 bases, with 9 bases between. This CDR3 is 14 amino acids long. Germline CDR1 reads SEHNR; CDR2 reads FQNEAQ (reference sequence). The CDR3 loop is CASSLGTITGELFF. CDR3 DNA: TGTGCCAGCAGCTTGGGGACAATCACCGGGGAGCTGTTTTTT.

The rearrangement uses TRBV2 and TRBJ2-5; 7 bases align to TRBD1. The CDR3 contains 12 residues. J lost 5 bases, V lost 8 bases, and 5 bases had no gene match. Germline CDR1 is SNHLY and CDR2 is FYNNEI. DNA for the CDR3: TGTGCCAGCGGGGCCAGGGGGGAGACCCAGTACTTC. Its protein is CASGARGETQYF.

This rearrangement joins TRBV28 to TRBJ1-1; tentative D call: TRBD1 (6 bases). Trimming stripped 5 bases from V and 10 bases from J, with 17 bases between. Germline CDR1 reads MDHEN; CDR2 reads SYDVKM. The CDR3 covers 13 residues. DNA for the CDR3: TGTGCCAGCAGTCGGGAGGGGGGGGCGTCAGCTTTCTTT. This encodes CASSREGGASAFF.

V is TRBV6-2 or TRBV6-3 and J is TRBJ1-5; TRBD1 aligns across 7 bases. Germline-derived CDR1 and CDR2 are MNHEY and SVGEGT. The V and J ends lost 4 bases and 2 bases, in that order; junction bases with no gene match: 11. The CDR3 has 17 amino acids. CDR3 sequence: CASSWGLNRGGNQPQHF. Written as DNA, the CDR3 is TGTGCCAGCAGTTGGGGGTTAAACAGGGGCGGCAATCAGCCCCAGCATTTT.

This clone came up once. V and J are TRBV7-9 and TRBJ1-4; D perhaps matches TRBD1 (5 bases). CDR1 is SEHNR, CDR2 FQNEAQ, per germline (reference sequence). The ends were cut back, 5 bases at V and 8 bases at J, with 15 bases in the middle. The length of the CDR3 is 14 residues. The CDR3 loop is CASSVILRGEKLFF. CDR3 DNA: TGTGCCAGCAGCGTAATTTTAAGGGGAGAAAAACTGTTTTTT.

The V gene is TRBV27, the J gene TRBJ2-3; TRBD2 agrees at 10 bases. The CDR3 loop spans 16 amino acids. Per germline, CDR1 MNHEY and CDR2 SMNVEV (reference sequence). The V segment lost 3 bases and the J segment 0 bases; nucleotides outside the gene matches: 3. This chain's CDR3 is CASSFGLAESTDTQYF. The CDR3 bases are TGTGCCAGCAGTTTTGGACTAGCGGAAAGCACAGATACGCAGTATTTT.

The chain is built from TRBV6-6 and TRBJ1-3; 9 positions match TRBD1. Germline assignment: CDR1 MNHNY and CDR2 SVGAGI (reference sequence). CDR3 length: 14 residues. The V segment lost 11 bases and the J segment 2 bases; nucleotides outside the gene matches: 7. This CDR3 is CAGNTGGPGNTIYF. The CDR3 DNA reads TGTGCCGGCAATACAGGGGGCCCTGGAAACACCATATATTTT.